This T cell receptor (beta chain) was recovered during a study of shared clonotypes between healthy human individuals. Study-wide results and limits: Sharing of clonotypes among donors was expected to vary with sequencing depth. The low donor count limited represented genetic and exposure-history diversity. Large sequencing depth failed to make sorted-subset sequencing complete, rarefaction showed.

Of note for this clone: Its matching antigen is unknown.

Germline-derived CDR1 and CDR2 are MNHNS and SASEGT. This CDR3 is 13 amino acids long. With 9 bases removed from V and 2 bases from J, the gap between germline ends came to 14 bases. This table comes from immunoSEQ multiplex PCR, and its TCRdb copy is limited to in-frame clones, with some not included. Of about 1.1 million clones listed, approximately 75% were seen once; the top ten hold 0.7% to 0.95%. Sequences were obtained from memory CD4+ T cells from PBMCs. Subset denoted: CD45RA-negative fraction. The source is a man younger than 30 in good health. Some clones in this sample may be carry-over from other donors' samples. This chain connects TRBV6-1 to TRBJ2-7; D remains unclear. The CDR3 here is CASHAPKPYEQYF. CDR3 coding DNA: TGTGCCAGTCACGCACCAAAACCCTACGAGCAGTACTTC.